This T cell receptor beta chain is from a study of T cell responses to AZD1222 COVID-19 vaccine. Notes on the study in general: Targets within unmutated variant regions were reportedly found for nearly half of spike-specific TCRs.

V was clipped by 5 bases and J by 1 base, with 5 bases between them. The CDR3 is 13 residues long. As to this clone: Its antigen is undetermined.

TCRdb's table, derived via immunoSEQ multiplex PCR, lists solely in-frame clones and lacks some. The table has about 88,000 clones, roughly 89% seen once. The material sequenced was peripheral blood, taken on day 0 of MenACWY control vaccination. The TCR originated in an adult in good health. The rearrangement joins TRBV12-3 or TRBV12-4 to TRBJ2-2, with D unresolved. The CDR3 reads CASSTLNTGELFF. The DNA of the CDR3 is TGTGCCAGCAGTACATTGAACACCGGGGAGCTGTTTTTT.